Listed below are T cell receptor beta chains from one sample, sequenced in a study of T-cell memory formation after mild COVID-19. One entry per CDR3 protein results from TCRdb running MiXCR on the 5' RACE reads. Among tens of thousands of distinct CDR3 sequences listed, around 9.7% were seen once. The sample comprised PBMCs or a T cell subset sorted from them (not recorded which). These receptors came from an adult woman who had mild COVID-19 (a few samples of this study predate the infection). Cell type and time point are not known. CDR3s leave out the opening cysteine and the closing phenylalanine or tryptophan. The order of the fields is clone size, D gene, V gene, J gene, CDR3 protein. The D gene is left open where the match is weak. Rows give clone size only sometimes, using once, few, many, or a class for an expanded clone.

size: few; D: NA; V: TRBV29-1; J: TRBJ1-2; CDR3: SVETPGRGGYT
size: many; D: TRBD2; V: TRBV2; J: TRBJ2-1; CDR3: ASSVTSGSDEQF
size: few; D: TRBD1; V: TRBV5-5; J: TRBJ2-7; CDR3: ASSRGGNEYSYEQY
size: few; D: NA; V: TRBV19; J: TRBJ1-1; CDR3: ASSIWGRNTEAF
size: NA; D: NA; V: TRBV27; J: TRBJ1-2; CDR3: ASSAGGLYGYT
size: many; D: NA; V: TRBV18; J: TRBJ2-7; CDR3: ASSPAPFGEQY
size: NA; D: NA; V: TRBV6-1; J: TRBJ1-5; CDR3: ASSDPPRTVSNQPQH
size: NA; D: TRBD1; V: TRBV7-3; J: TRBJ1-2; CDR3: ASSLGGTGDVYT
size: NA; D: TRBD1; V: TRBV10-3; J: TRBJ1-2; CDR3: AIGPTGAPFYGYT
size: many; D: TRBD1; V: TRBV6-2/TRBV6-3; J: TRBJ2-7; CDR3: ASSYRTGHLSYEQY
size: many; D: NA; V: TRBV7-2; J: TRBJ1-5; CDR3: ASSLSPGLYSNQPQH
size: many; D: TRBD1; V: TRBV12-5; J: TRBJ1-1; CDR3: ASGLARGTEAF
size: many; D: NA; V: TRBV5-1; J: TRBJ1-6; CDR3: ASSPLGDPSYNSPLH
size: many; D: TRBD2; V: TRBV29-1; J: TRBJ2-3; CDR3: SVGAGTLTDTQY
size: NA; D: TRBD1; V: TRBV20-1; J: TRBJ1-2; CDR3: SARPGTGEGYGYT
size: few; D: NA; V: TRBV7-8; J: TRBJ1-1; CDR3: ASSLGPTENFRTEAF
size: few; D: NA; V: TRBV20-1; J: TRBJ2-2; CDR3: SASFGGSGTGELF
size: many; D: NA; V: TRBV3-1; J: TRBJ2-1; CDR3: ASRLGGKKLD
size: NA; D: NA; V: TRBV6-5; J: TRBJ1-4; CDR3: ASSPAGTSRGVV
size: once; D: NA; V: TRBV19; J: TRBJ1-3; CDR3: ASSIRDRRNTIY
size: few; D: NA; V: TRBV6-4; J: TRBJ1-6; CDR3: ASSEFSGNSPLH
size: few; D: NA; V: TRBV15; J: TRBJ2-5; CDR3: ATSRDVETQY
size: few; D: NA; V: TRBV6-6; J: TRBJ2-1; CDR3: ASSYLGDEQF
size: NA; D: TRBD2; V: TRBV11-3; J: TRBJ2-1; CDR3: ASTDPWLAAYNEQF
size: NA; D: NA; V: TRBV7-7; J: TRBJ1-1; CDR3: ASSLVQGSEAF
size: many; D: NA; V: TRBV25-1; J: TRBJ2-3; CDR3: ASSESDTQY
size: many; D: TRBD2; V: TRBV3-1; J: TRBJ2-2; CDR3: ASSVLAGLTGELF
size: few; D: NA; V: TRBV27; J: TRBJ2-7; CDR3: ASSLSQGAIYEQY
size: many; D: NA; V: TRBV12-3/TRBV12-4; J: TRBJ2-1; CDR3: ASGGDRLYNEQF